This TCR beta chain was sequenced in a study of shared clonotypes between healthy human individuals. Study-wide background: For every donor, three CD4 naive, three CD4 memory, two CD8 naive and one CD8 memory plates were used.

V lost 2 bases to trimming and J lost 4 bases; unmatched junction nucleotides: 5. The CDR3 is 14 residues long. Germline assignment: CDR1 SGHNT and CDR2 YYREEE (reference sequence). Method: immunoSEQ multiplex PCR; TCRdb's copy keeps in-frame clones and lacks some. The table shows more than 2,000,000 clones, with roughly 92% occurring only once. Study-wide findings and caveats: Unshared clonotypes carried lower generation probabilities than those common to all four donors.

Regarding this clone: Its target is not known. Other DNA sequences of this sample code for an identical CDR3.

Sequences were obtained from naive CD4+ T cells sorted from blood. Subset meaning: CD45RA+ positively selected. The rearrangement uses TRBV5-4 and TRBJ2-7, with TRBD2 matching 8 bases. This receptor was identified in a man younger than 35 in good health. The CDR3 protein is CASSFSGGRYEQYF. The CDR3 DNA reads TGTGCCAGCAGCTTCAGTGGCGGGAGGTACGAGCAGTACTTC.